This TCR beta chain derives from a study of blood T cell repertoires in COVID-19. Under the authors' procedure: Using reference gene primer amplification, nucleated cell counts were estimated. Method: immunoSEQ multiplex PCR; TCRdb's copy keeps in-frame clones and lacks some. That table gives V, J and clone size, and the DNA gave D and trimming. Found here are about 140,000 clones, approximately 80% of them singletons; the top ten hold about 10%. The sequence came from a man between 60 and 70 years old who had recovered from COVID-19. Sequencing used peripheral blood.

CDR3 nucleotides: TGTGCCAGCAGGCAGCGGGGGGCGGAAGAGCAGTACTTC. Translated: CASRQRGAEEQYF. This chain links TRBV2 with TRBJ2-7, with TRBD2 identical over 9 bases. CDR3 length: 13 residues. J was trimmed by 7 bases and V by 6 bases; bases with no gene match: 7. Germline V gives CDR1 SNHLY, CDR2 FYNNEI.